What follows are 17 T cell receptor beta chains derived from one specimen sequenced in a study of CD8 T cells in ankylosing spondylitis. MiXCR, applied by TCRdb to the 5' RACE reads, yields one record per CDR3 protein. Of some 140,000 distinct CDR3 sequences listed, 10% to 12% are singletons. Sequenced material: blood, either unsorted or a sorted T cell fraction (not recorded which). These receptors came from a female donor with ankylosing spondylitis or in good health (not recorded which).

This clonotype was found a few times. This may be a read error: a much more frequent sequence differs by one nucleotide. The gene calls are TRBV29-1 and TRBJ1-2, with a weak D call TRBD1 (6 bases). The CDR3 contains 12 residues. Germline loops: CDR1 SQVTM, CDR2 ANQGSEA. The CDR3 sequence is CSVESGAGGYPF. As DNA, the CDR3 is TGCAGCGTTGAATCGGGGGCGGGAGGCTACCCCTTC. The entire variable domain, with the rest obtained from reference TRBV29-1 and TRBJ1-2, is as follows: SAVISQKPSRDICQRGTSLTIQCQVDSQVTMMFWYRQQPGQSLTLIATANQGSEATYESGFVIDKFPISRPNLTFSTLTVSNMSPEDSSIYLCSVESGAGGYPFGSGTRLTVV.

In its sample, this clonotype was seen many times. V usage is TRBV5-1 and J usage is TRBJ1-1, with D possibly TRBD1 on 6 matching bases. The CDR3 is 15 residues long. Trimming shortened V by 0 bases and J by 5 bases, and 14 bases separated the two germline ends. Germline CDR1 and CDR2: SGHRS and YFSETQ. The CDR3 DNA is TGCGCCAGCAGCTTGGCCTTCAGGGGACGAACTGAAGCTTTCTTT. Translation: CASSLAFRGRTEAFF.

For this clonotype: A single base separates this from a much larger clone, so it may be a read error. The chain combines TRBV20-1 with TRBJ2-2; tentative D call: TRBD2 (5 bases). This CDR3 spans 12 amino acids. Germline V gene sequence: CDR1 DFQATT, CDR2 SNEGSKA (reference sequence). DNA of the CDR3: TGCAGTGCTAGAGATACCCCCGGGGAGCCGTTTTTT. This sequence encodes CSARDTPGEPFF.

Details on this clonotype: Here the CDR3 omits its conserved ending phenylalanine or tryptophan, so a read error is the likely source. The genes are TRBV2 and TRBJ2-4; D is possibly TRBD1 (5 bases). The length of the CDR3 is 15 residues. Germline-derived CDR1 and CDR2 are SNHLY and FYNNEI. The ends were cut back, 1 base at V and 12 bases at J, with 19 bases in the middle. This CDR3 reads CASSEEQEGDRTQYY. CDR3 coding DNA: TGTGCCAGCAGTGAAGAACAAGAAGGAGACAGAACTCAGTACTAC.

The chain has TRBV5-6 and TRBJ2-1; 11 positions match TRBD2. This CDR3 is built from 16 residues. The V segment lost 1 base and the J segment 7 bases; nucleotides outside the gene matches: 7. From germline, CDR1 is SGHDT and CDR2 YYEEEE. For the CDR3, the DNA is TGTGCCAGCAGCTTGTTCCTAGCGGGGGGATTAAATGAGCAGTTCTTC. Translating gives CASSLFLAGGLNEQFF.

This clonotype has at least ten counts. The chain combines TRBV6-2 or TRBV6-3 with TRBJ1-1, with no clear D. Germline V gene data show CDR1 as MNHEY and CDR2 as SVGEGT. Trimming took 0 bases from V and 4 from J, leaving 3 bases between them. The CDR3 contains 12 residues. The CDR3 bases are TGTGCCAGCAGTTACTCAGCCACTGAAGCTTTCTTT. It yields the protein CASSYSATEAFF.

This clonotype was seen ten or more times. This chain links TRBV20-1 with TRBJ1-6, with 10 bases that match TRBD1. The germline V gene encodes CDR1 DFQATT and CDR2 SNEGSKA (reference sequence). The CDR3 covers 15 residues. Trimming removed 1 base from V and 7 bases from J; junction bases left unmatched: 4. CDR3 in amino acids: CSARVGGQGNSPLHF. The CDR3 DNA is TGCAGTGCTAGAGTTGGGGGACAGGGGAATTCACCCCTCCACTTT.

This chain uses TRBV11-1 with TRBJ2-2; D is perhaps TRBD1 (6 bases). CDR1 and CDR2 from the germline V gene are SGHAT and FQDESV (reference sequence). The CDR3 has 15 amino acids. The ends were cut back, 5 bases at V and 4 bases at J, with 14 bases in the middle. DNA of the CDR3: TGTGCCAGCAGCCGCCCGGGACAACTCACCGGGGAGCTGTTTTTT. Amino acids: CASSRPGQLTGELFF.

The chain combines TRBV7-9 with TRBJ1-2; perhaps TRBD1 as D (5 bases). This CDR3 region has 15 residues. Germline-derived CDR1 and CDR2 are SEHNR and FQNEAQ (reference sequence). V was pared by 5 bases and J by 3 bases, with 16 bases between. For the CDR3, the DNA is TGTGCCAGCAGCGGACGGGACGTGGTGGACTATGGCTACACCTTC. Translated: CASSGRDVVDYGYTF.

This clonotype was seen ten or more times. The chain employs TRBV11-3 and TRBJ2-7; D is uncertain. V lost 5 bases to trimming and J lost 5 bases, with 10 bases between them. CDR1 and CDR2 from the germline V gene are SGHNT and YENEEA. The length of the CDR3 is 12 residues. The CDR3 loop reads CASSHQLHEQYF. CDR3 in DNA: TGTGCCAGCAGCCATCAACTCCACGAGCAGTACTTC.

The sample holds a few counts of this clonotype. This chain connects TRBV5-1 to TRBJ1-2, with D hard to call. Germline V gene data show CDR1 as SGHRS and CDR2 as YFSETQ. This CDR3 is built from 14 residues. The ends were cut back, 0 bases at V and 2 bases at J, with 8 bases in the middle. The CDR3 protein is CASSLVPENYGYTF. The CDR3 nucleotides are TGCGCCAGCAGCTTGGTCCCAGAGAACTATGGCTACACCTTC. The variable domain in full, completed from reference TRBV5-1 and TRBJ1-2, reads KAGVTQTPRYLIKTRGQQVTLSCSPISGHRSVSWYQQTPGQGLQFLFEYFSETQRNKGNFPGRFSGRQFSNSRSEMNVSTLELGDSALYLCASSLVPENYGYTFGSGTRLTVV.

The CDR3 DNA follows: TGCAGCGTTGAAGAGGTAGCCCTGGAGCAGTACTTC. Its protein product is CSVEEVALEQYF. This sequence joins TRBV29-1 and TRBJ2-7; D uncertain. The CDR3 runs 12 residues. Germline CDR1 SQVTM, CDR2 ANQGSEA. The V end was cut by 0 bases, the J end by 7 bases, with 10 bases between.

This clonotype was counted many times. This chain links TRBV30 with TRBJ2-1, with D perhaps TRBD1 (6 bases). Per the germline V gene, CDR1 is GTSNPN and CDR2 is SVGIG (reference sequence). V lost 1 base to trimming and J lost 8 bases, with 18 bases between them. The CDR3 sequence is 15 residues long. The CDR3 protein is CAWSAGVTGYDEQFF. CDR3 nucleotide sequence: TGTGCCTGGAGTGCAGGGGTCACAGGGTACGATGAGCAGTTCTTC.

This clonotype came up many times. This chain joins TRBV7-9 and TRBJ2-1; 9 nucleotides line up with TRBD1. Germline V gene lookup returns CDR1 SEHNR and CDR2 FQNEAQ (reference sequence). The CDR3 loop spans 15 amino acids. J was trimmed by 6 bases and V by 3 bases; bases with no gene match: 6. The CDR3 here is CASSLGQGVSNEQFF. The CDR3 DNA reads TGTGCCAGCAGCTTGGGACAGGGAGTGAGCAATGAGCAGTTCTTC.

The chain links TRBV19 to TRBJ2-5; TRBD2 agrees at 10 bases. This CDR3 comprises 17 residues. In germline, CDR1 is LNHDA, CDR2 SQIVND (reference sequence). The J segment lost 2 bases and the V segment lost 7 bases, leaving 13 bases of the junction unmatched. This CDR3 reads CASITIGPAGGQETQYF. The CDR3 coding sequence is TGTGCCAGTATTACAATAGGTCCAGCGGGAGGGCAAGAGACCCAGTACTTC.

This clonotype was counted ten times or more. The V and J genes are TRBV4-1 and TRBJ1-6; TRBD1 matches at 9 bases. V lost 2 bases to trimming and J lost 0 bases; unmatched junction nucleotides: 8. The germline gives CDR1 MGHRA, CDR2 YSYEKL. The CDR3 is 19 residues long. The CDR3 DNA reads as TGCGCCAGCAGCCAATTTAGGACAGGGGCTAGCTCCTATAATTCACCCCTCCACTTT. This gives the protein CASSQFRTGASSYNSPLHF.

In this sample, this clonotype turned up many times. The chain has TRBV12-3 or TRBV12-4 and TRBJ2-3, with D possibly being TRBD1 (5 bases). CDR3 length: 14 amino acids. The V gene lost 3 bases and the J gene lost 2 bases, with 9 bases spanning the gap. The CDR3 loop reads CASSFKQDTDTQYF. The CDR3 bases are TGTGCCAGCAGTTTTAAACAGGACACAGATACGCAGTATTTT.